What follows describes a single T cell receptor (beta chain). The antigen is undetermined. Indicated time point: week 11, during vaccination. Doses consisted of 300 ug of mutant IDH1 20-mer peptide each, paired with topical imiquimod. Clones were sequenced by immunoSEQ multiplex PCR, and TCRdb holds only the in-frame ones, with some missing. The repertoire holds some 60,000 clones, with about four fifths as singletons. The data derive from a study of a mutant IDH1 vaccine in newly diagnosed glioma. V lost 2 bases and J lost 0, with 7 bases in between. This CDR3 has 14 amino acids. Germline V CDR1 and CDR2: SEHNR, FQNEAQ (reference sequence).

This receptor was identified in a man in his fifties or sixties with glioma. V and J are TRBV7-9 and TRBJ1-2; D is ambiguous. Material: PBMCs, obtained from a glioma patient whose treatment included an IDH1 peptide vaccine. Here the CDR3 DNA reads TGTGCCAGCAGCTTAAACCTGGCTAACTATGGCTACACCTTC. Translation: CASSLNLANYGYTF.